This entry describes one T cell receptor (beta chain). These data come from a study of blood T cell repertoires in COVID-19. The CDR3 runs 14 residues. CDR1 and CDR2 from the germline V gene are MNHEY and SMNVEV (reference sequence). The J segment lost 11 bases and the V segment lost 5 bases, leaving 11 bases of the junction unmatched. Generated by immunoSEQ multiplex PCR, the TCRdb table keeps only in-frame clones and is missing some. Of roughly 200,000 clones listed, roughly 89% are singletons. The chain joins TRBV27 to TRBJ1-1; TRBD1 matches 10 bases. Sequencing used PBMCs or T cells enriched from blood (not recorded which). The origin of this receptor is a man younger than 30 with acute COVID-19. The CDR3 is CASSKYGTGESAFF. As DNA, the CDR3 is TGTGCCAGCAGTAAATACGGGACAGGGGAGTCGGCTTTCTTT.